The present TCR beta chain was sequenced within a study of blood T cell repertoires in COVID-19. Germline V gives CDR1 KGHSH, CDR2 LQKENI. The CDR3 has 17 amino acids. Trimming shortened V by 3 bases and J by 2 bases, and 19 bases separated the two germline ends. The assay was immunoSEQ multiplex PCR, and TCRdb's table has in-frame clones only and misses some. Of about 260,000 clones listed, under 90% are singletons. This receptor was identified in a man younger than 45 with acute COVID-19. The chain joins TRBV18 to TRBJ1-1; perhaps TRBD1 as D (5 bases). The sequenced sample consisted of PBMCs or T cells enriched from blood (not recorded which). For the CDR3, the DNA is TGTGCCAGCTCACCCTTGGACACTAGCCTCCCTAACACTGAAGCTTTCTTT. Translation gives CASSPLDTSLPNTEAFF.